The clone carrying this T cell receptor (beta chain) came up a few times. This sample was taken from a study of response to subunit inactivated influenza vaccine. TCRdb reprocessed the RT-PCR reads via MiXCR and lists one record per CDR3 protein. The repertoire holds 500,000 to 550,000 distinct CDR3 sequences, with less than 7.5% as singletons. The V end was cut by 5 bases, the J end by 9 bases, with 20 bases between. The germline CDR1 and CDR2 sequences are MDHEN and SYDVKM. This CDR3 comprises 15 residues. The sequence was collected from a man aged 50 to 75 who received an inactivated influenza vaccine. This specimen consisted of PBMCs from blood, obtained around 25 months after vaccination. The chain couples TRBV28 to TRBJ2-1; D may be TRBD2 (5 bases). CDR3 loop: CASSPASLLKGEQFF. CDR3 nucleotides: TGTGCCAGCAGTCCCGCTAGCCTCCTAAAGGGTGAGCAGTTCTTC. Full variable domain (outside the CDR3, taken from reference TRBV28 and TRBJ2-1): DVKVTQSSRYLVKRTGEKVFLECVQDMDHENMFWYRQDPGLGLRLIYFSYDVKMKEKGDIPEGYSVSREKKERFSLILESASTNQTSMYLCASSPASLLKGEQFFGPGTRLTVL.